This TCR beta chain was identified in a study of cytomegalovirus exposure and HLA in healthy donors. The study, taken as a whole, reports: Reports state that TCR beta sequences accurately predicted most subjects' HLA-A and HLA-B alleles.

Comments on this clone: Antigen unknown.

The germline gives CDR1 MDHEN, CDR2 SYDVKM. Trimming removed 2 bases from V and 2 bases from J, with 7 bases in between. This CDR3 is 14 amino acids long. In the PCR, 60 Vbeta and 13 Jbeta primers were used. The assay was immunoSEQ multiplex PCR, and TCRdb's table has in-frame clones only and misses some. The table shows about 130,000 clones, with approximately 74% occurring only once. Sequencing was carried out using PBMCs. This sequence joins TRBV28 and TRBJ2-4; the D gene is possibly TRBD2 (6 bases). This TCR was recovered from a male donor in good health and CMV-seronegative. The CDR3 bases are TGTGCCAGCAGTTTAGGGGGGACCAAAAACATTCAGTACTTC. Translating it yields CASSLGGTKNIQYF.